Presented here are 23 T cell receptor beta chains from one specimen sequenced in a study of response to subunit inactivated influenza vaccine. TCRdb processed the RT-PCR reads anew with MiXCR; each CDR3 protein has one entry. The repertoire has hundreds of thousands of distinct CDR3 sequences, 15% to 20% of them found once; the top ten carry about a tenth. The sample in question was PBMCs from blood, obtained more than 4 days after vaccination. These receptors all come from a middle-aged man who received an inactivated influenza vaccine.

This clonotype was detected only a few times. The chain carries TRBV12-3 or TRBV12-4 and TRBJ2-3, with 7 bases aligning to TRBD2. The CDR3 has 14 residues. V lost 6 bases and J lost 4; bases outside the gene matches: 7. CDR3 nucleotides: TGTGCCAGCAGAGCGGGGTCCGGACCAGATACGCAGTATTTT. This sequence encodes CASRAGSGPDTQYF.

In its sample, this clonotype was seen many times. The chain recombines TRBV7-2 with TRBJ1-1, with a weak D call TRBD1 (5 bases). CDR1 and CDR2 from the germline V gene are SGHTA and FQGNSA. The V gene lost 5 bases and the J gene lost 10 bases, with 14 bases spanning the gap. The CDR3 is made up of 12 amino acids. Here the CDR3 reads CASSPGTGRAFF. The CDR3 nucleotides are TGTGCCAGCAGCCCCGGGACGGGGAGAGCTTTCTTT. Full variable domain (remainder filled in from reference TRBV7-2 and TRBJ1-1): GAGVSQSPSNKVTEKGKDVELRCDPISGHTALYWYRQSLGQGLEFLIYFQGNSAPDKSGLPSDRFSAERTGGSVSTLTIQRTQQEDSAVYLCASSPGTGRAFFGQGTRLTVV.

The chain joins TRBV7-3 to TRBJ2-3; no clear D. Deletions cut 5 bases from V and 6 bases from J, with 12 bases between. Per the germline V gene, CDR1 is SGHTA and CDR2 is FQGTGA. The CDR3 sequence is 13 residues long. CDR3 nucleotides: TGTGCCAGCAGCCAAAACCCGATGGATACGCAGTATTTT. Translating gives CASSQNPMDTQYF. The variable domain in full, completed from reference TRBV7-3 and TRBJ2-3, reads GAGVSQTPSNKVTEKGKYVELRCDPISGHTALYWYRQSLGQGPEFLIYFQGTGAADDSGLPNDRFFAVRPEGSVSTLKIQRTERGDSAVYLCASSQNPMDTQYFGPGTRLTVL.

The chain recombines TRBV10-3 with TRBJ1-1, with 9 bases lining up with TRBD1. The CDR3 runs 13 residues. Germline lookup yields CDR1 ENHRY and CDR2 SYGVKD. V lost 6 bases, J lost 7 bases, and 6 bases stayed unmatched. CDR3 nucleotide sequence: TGTGCCATCAGGGGACAGGGAGGGGGTGAAGCTTTCTTT. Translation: CAIRGQGGGEAFF.

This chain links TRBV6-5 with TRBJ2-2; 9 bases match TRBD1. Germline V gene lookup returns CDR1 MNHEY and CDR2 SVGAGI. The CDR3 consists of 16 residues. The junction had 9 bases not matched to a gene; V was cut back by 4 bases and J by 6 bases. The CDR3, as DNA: TGTGCCAGCAGTTTTAGGACAGGGGTCACCCCCGGGGAGCTGTTTTTT. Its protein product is CASSFRTGVTPGELFF.

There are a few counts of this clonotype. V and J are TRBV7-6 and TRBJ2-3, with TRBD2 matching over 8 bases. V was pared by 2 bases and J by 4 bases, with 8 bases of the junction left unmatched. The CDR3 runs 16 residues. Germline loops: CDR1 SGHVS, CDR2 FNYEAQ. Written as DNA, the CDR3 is TGTGCCAGCAGCTTAACTATTCGGGGGGGCTCAGATACGCAGTATTTT. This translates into CASSLTIRGGSDTQYF.

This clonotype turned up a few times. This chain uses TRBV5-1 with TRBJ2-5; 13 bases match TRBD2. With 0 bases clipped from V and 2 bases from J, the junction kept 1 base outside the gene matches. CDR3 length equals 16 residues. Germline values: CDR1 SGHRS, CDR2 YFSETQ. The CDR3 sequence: CASSLGTSGRQETQYF. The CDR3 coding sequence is TGCGCCAGCAGCTTGGGGACTAGCGGGAGACAAGAGACCCAGTACTTC.

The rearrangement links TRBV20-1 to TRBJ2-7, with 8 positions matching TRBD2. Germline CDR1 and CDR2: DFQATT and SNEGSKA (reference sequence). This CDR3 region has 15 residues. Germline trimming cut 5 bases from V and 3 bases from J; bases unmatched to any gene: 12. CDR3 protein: CSAGVPGLVHYEQYF. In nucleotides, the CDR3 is TGCAGTGCTGGGGTCCCGGGACTAGTCCACTACGAGCAGTACTTC.

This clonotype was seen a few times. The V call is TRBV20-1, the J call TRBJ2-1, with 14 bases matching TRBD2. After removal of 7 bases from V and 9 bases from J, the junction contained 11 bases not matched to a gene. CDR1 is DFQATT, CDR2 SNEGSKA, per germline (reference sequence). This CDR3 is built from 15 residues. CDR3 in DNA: TGCAGTGTTCTGACTAGCGGGAGGGCCTTGAGTGAGCAGTTCTTC. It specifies CSVLTSGRALSEQFF.

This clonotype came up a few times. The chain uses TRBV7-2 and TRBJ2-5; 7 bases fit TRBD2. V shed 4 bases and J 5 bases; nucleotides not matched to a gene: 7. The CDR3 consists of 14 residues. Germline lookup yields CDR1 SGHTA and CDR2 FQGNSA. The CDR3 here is CASSSQAGFETQYF. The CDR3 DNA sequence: TGTGCCAGCAGCTCTCAAGCGGGGTTTGAGACCCAGTACTTC.

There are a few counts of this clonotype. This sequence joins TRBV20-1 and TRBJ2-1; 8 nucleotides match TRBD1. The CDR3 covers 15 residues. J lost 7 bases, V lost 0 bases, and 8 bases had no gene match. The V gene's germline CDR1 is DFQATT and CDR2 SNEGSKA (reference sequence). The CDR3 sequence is CSARDRQGAWNEQFF. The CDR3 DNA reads TGCAGTGCTAGAGATCGCCAGGGGGCTTGGAATGAGCAGTTCTTC.

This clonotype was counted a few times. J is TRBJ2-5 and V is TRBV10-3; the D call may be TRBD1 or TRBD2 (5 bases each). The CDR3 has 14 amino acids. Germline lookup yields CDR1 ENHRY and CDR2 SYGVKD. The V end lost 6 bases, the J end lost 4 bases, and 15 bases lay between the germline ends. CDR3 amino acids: CAISEGIPAETQYF. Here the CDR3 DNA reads TGTGCCATCAGCGAGGGGATACCTGCAGAGACCCAGTACTTC.

CDR3 sequence: CSALGSSGANVLTF. The CDR3 DNA is TGCAGTGCACTTGGTAGTTCTGGGGCCAACGTCCTGACTTTC. V and J are TRBV20-1 and TRBJ2-6, with D uncertain. The length of the CDR3 is 14 residues. Germline CDR1 is DFQATT and CDR2 is SNEGSKA (reference sequence). Trimming shortened V by 6 bases and J by 1 base, and 10 bases separated the two germline ends.

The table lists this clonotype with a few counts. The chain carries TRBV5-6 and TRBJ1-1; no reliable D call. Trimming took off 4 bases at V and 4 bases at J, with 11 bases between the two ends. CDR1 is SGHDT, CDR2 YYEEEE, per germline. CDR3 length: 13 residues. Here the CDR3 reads CASSNSHLTEAFF. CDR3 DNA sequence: TGTGCCAGCAGCAATTCCCACCTCACTGAAGCTTTCTTT.

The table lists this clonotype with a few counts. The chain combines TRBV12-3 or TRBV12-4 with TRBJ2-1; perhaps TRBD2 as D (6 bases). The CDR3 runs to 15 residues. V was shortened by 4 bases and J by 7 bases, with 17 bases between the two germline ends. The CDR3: CASSSADPAGNEQFF. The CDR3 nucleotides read TGTGCCAGCAGTTCAGCGGACCCGGCGGGGAATGAGCAGTTCTTC.

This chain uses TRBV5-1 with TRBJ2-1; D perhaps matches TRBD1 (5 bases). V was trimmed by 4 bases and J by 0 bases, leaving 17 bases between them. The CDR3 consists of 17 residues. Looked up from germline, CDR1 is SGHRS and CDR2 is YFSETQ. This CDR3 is CASSPGAPHSSYNEQFF. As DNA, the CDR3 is TGCGCCAGCAGCCCTGGGGCGCCCCACAGCTCCTACAATGAGCAGTTCTTC.

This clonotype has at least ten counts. The CDR3 spells CASSLGHTYEQYF. In nucleotides, the CDR3 is TGTGCCAGCAGCTTAGGGCACACCTACGAGCAGTACTTC. This chain connects TRBV7-8 to TRBJ2-7; no reliable D call. The germline V gene has CDR1 SGHVS and CDR2 FQNEAQ. The CDR3 covers 13 residues. The V end lost 1 base, the J end lost 2 bases, and 6 bases lay between the germline ends.

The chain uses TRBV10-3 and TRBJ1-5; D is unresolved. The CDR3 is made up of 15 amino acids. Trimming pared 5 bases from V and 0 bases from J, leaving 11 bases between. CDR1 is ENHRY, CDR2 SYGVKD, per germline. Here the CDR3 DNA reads TGTGCCATCAGTCCCTCCGACATTAGCAATCAGCCCCAGCATTTT. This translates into CAISPSDISNQPQHF.

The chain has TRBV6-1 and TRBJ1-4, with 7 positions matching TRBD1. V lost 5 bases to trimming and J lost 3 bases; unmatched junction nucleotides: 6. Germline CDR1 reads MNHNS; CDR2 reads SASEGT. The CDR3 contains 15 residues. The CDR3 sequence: CASSTGVVANEKLFF. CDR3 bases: TGTGCCAGCAGTACAGGGGTTGTAGCTAATGAAAAACTGTTTTTT.

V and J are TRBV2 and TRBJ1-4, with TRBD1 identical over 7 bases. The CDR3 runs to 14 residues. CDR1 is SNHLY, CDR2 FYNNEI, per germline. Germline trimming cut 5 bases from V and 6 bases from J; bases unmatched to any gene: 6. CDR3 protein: CASSYPTGDEKLFF. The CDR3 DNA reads TGTGCCAGCAGTTACCCTACAGGGGATGAAAAACTGTTTTTT.

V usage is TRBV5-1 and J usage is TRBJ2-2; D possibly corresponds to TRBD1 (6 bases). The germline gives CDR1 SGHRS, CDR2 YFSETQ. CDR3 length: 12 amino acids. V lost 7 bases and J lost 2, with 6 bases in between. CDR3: CASGGNTGELFF. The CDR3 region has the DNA TGCGCCAGCGGGGGCAACACCGGGGAGCTGTTTTTT.

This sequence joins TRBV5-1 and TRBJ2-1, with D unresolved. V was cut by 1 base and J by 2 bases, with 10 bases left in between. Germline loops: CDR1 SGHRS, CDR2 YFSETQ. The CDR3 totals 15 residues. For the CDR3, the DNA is TGCGCCAGCAGCTTGAGCTCATTCCCCTACAATGAGCAGTTCTTC. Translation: CASSLSSFPYNEQFF. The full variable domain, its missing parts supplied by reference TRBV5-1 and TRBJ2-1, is KAGVTQTPRYLIKTRGQQVTLSCSPISGHRSVSWYQQTPGQGLQFLFEYFSETQRNKGNFPGRFSGRQFSNSRSEMNVSTLELGDSALYLCASSLSSFPYNEQFFGPGTRLTVL.

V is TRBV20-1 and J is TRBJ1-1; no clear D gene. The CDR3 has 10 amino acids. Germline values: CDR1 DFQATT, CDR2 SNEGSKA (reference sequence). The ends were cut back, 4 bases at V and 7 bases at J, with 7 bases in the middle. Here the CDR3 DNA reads TGCAGTGCTACCCGGAGTGAAGCTTTCTTT. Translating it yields CSATRSEAFF.